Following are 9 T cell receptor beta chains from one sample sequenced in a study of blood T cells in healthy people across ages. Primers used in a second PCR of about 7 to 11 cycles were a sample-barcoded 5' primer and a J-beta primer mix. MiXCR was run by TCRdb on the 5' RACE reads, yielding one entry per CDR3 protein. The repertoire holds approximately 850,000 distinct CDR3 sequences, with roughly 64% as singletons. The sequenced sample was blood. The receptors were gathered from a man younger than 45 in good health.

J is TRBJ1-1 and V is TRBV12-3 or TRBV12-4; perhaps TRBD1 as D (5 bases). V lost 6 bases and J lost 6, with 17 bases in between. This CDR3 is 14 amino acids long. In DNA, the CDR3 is TGTGCCAGCAGCTCAGACCCAGGGCGGCCTGAAGCTTTCTTT. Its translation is CASSSDPGRPEAFF.

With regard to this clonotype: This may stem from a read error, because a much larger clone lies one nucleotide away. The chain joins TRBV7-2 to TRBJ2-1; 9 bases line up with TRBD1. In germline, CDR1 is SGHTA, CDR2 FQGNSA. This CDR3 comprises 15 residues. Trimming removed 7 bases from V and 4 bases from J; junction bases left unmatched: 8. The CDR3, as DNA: TGTGCCAGCACCCTCCGGGGACAGGGATACAATGAGCAGTTCTTC. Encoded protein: CASTLRGQGYNEQFF. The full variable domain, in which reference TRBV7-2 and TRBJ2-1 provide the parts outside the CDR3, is GAGVSQSPSNKVTEKGKDVELRCDPISGHTALYWYRQSLGQGLEFLIYFQGNSAPDKSGLPSDRFSAERTGGSVSTLTIQRTQQEDSAVYLCASTLRGQGYNEQFFGPGTRLTVL.

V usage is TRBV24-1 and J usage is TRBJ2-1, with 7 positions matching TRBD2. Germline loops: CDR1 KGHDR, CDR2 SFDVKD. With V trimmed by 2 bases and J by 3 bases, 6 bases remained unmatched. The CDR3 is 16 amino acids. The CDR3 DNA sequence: TGTGCCACCAGTGATTCTTCTAGCGGAGTCTACAATGAGCAGTTCTTC. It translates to CATSDSSSGVYNEQFF.

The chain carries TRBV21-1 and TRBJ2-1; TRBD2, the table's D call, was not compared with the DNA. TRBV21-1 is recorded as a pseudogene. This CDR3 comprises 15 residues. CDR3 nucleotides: TGTGCCAGCAGCCTACGACTAGGCCCCTACAATGAGCAGTTCTTC. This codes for CASSLRLGPYNEQFF.

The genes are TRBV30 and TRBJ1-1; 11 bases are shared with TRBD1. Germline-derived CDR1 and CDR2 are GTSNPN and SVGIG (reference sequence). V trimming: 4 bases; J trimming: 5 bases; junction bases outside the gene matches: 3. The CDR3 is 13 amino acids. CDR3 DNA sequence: TGTGCCTGGACCAGGGACAGGGGGACTGAAGCTTTCTTT. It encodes CAWTRDRGTEAFF.

The DNA for the CDR3 is TGTGCCTCCGGGTCTGGCATAGGACCTTACGAGCAGTACTTC. It translates to CASGSGIGPYEQYF. This chain uses TRBV7-2 with TRBJ2-7, with D unresolved. Germline CDR1 reads SGHTA; CDR2 reads FQGNSA. CDR3 length equals 14 residues. The V end lost 11 bases, the J end lost 4 bases, and 21 bases lay between the germline ends.

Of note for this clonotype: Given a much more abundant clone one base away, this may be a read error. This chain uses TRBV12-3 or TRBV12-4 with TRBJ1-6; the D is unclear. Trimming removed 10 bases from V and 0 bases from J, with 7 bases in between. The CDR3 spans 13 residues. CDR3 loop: CAIKSSYNSPLHF. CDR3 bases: TGTGCCATCAAGAGCTCCTATAATTCACCCCTCCACTTT.

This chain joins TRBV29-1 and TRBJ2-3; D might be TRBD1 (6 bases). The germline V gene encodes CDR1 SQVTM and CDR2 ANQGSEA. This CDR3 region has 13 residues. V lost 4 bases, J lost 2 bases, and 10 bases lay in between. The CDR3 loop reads CSVGGLPTDTQYF. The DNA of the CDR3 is TGCAGCGTTGGGGGGCTCCCCACAGATACGCAGTATTTT.

In DNA, the CDR3 is TGTGCCAGCTCACCCCCGGCAGGGACGAACACTGAAGCTTTCTTT. Its protein is CASSPPAGTNTEAFF. The chain links TRBV18 to TRBJ1-1; the D gene is possibly TRBD1 (5 bases). The V end was cut by 3 bases, the J end by 1 base, with 12 bases between. The CDR3 sequence is 15 residues long. The germline V gene has CDR1 KGHSH and CDR2 LQKENI.